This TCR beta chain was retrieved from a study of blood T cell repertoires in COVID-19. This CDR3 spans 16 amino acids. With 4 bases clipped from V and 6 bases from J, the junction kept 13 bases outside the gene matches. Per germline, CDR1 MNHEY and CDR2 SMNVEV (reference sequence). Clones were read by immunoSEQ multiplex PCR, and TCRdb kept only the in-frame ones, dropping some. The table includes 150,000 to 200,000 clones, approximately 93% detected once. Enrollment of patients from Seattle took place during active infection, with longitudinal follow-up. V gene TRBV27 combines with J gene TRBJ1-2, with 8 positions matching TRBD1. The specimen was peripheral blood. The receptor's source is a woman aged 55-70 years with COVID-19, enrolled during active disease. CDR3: CASSSFRGRIDDGYTF. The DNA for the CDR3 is TGTGCCAGCAGTTCCTTCAGGGGGCGCATCGATGATGGCTACACCTTC.